The clone carrying this T cell receptor (beta chain) was seen just once. The antigen is unknown. This sample was taken from a study of shared clonotypes between healthy human individuals. Overall study context: Participating donors consisted of two women and a few men aged 18 to 49.

Regarding the study as a whole: Sorted-subset samples were not fully sequenced, rarefaction indicated. Relative to their counterparts shared across all four donors, non-shared clonotypes exhibited diminished generation probabilities.

Assay: immunoSEQ multiplex PCR; the TCRdb copy retains only in-frame clones and omits some. The sample has about 180,000 clones; approximately 92% are singletons. With V trimmed by 2 bases and J by 2 bases, 7 bases remained unmatched. CDR3 size: 17 residues. The germline gives CDR1 SEHNR, CDR2 FQNEAQ (reference sequence). Sequencing was performed on naive CD4+ T cells sorted from blood. Sample subset: CD45RA+ positively selected. The rearrangement links TRBV7-9 to TRBJ2-5, with TRBD2 identical over 11 bases. The sequence was collected from a woman aged 25 to 39 in good health. The CDR3 loop reads CASSLKLTSGVQETQYF. For the CDR3, the DNA is TGTGCCAGCAGCTTAAAATTGACTAGCGGGGTACAAGAGACCCAGTACTTC.